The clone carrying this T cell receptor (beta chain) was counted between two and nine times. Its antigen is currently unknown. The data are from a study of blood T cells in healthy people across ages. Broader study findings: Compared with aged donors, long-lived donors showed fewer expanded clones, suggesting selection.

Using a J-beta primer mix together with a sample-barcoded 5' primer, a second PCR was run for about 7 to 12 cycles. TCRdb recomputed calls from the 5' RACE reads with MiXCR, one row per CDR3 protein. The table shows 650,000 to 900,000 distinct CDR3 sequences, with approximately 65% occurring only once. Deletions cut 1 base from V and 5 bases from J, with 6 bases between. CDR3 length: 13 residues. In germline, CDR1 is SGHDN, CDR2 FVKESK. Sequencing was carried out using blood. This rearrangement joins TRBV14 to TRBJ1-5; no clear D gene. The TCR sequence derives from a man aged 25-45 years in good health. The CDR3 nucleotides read TGTGCCAGCAGCCAAGCACCATATCAGCCCCAGCATTTT. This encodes CASSQAPYQPQHF.